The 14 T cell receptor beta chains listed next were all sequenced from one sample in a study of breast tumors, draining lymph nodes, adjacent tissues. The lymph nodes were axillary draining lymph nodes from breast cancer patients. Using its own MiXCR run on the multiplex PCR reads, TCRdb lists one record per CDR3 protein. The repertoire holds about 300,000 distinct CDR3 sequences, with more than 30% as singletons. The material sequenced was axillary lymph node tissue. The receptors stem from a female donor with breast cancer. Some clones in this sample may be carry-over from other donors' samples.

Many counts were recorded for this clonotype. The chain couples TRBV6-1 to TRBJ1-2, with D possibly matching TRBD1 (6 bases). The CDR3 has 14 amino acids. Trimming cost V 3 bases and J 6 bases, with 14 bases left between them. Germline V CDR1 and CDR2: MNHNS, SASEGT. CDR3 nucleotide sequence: TGTGCCAGCAGTGAGTTACAGGGTATCGATGGCTACACCTTC. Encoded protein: CASSELQGIDGYTF.

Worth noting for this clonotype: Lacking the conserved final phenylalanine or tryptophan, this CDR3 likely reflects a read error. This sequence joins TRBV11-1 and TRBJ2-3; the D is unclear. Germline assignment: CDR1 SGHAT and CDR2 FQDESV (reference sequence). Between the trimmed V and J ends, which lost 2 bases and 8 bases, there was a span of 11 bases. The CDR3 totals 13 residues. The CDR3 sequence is CASSLSFSATQYL. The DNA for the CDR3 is TGTGCCAGCAGCTTAAGTTTTTCGGCTACGCAGTATCTT.

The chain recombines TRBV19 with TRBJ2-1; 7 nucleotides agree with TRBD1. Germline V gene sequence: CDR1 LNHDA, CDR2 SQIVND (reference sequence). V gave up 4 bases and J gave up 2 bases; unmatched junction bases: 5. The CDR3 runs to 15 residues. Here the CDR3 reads CASSNPGTAYNEQFF. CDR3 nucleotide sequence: TGTGCCAGTAGTAATCCCGGGACAGCCTACAATGAGCAGTTCTTC.

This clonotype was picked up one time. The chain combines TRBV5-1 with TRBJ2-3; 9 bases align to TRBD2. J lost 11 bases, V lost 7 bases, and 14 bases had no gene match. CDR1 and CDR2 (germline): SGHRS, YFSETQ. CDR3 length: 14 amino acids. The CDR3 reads CASRTAGGVNEQYF. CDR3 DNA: TGCGCCAGCCGTACCGCGGGGGGGGTCAATGAGCAGTATTTT.

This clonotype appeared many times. CDR3 in amino acids: CSARATLAGYNEQFF. The CDR3 bases are TGCAGTGCTAGAGCTACCTTAGCGGGATACAATGAGCAGTTCTTC. The chain uses TRBV20-1 and TRBJ2-1, with 8 bases aligning to TRBD2. This CDR3 has 15 residues. Germline loops: CDR1 DFQATT, CDR2 SNEGSKA (reference sequence). The V and J ends lost 1 base and 4 bases, in that order; junction bases with no gene match: 6.

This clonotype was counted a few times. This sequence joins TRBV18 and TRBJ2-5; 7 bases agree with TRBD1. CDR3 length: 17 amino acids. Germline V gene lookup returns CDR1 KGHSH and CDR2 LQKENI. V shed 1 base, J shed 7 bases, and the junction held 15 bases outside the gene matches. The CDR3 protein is CASSPRTTRQAGGTQYF. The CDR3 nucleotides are TGTGCCAGCTCACCACGCACAACCCGACAGGCAGGGGGGACCCAGTACTTC. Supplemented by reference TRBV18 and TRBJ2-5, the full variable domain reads NAGVMQNPRHLVRRRGQEARLRCSPMKGHSHVYWYRQLPEEGLKFMVYLQKENIIDESGMPKERFSAEFPKEGPSILRIQQVVRGDSAAYFCASSPRTTRQAGGTQYFGPGTRLLVL.

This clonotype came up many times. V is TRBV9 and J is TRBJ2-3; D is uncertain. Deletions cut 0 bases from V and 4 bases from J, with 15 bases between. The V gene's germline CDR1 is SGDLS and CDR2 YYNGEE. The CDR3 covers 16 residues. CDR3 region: CASSVGVGNLADTQYF. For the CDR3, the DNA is TGTGCCAGCAGCGTAGGGGTGGGGAATCTCGCAGATACGCAGTATTTT. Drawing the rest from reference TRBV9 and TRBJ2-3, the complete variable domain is DSGVTQTPKHLITATGQRVTLRCSPRSGDLSVYWYQQSLDQGLQFLIQYYNGEERAKGNILERFSAQQFPDLHSELNLSSLELGDSALYFCASSVGVGNLADTQYFGPGTRLTVL.

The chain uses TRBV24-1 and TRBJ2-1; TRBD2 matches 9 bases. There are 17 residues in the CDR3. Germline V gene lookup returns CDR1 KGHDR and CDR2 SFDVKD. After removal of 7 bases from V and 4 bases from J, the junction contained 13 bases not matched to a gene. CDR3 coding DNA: TGTGCCACCAGCGCCTCACCGGGACTAGCAGTGTACAATGAGCAGTTCTTC. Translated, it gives CATSASPGLAVYNEQFF.

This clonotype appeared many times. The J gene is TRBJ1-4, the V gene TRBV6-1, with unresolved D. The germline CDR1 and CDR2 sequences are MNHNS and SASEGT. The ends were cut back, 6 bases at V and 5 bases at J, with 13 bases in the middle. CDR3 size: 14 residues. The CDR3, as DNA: TGTGCCAGCAGGGCAGGTGTACTGAATGAAAAACTGTTTTTT. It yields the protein CASRAGVLNEKLFF.

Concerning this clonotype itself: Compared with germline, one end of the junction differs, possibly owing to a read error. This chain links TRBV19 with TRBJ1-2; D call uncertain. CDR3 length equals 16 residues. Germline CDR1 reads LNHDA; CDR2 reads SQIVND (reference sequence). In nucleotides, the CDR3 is TGTGCCAGCAGTATAGCTCACAGAACGGCCAACTATGGCTACACCTTC. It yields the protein CASSIAHRTANYGYTF.

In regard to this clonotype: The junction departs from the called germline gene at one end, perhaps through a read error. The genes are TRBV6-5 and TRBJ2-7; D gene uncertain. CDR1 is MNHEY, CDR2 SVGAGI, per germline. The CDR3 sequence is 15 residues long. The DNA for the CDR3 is TGTGCCAGCGGTTACGCCGGATTCTCCTCCTACGAGCAGTACTTC. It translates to CASGYAGFSSYEQYF.

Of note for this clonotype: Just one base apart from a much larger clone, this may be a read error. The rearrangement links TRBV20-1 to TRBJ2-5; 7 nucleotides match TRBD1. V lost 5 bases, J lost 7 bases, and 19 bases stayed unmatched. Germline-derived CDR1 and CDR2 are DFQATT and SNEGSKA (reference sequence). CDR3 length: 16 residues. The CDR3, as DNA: TGCAGTGCTCTCCGAGCCCGACAGGGACCCTCCCGGACCCAGTACTTC. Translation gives CSALRARQGPSRTQYF.

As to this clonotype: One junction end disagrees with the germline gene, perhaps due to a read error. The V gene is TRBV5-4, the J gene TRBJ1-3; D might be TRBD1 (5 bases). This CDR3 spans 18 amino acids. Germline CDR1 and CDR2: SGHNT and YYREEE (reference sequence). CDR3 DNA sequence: TGTGCCAGCAGCTTGGCGGGGCCCCCAGGGCAGGTTGGAAACGCCATATATTTT. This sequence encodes CASSLAGPPGQVGNAIYF.

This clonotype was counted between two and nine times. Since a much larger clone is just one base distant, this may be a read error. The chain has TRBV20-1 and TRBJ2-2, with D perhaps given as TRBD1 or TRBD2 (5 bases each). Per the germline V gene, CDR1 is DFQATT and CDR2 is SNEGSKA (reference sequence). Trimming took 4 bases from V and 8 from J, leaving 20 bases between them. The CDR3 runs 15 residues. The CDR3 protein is CSATLPGRGAGELFF. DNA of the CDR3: TGCAGTGCTACTCTCCCGGGACGCGGCGCTGGGGAGCTGTTTTTT.